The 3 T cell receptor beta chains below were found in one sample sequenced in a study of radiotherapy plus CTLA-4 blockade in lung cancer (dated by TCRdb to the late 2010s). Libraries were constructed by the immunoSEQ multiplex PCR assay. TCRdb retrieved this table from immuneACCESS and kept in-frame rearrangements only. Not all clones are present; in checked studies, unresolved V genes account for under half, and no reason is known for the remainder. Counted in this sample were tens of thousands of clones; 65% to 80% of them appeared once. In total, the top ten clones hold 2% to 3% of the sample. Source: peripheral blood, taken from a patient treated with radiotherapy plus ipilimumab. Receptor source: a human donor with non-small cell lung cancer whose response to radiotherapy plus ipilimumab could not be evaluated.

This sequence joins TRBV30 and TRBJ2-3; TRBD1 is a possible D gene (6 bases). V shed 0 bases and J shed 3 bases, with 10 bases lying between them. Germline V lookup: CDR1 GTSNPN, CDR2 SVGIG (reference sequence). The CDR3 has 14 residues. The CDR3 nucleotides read TGTGCCTGGAGTGTGTCAGGGGTGACAGATACGCAGTATTTT. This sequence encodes CAWSVSGVTDTQYF.

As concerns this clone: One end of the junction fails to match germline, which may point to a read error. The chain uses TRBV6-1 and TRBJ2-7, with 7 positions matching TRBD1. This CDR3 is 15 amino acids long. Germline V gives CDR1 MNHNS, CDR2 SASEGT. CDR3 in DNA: TGTGCCAGCAGGGAAGGACAGGTACCTTTGGGGGAGCAGTACTTC. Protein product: CASREGQVPLGEQYF.

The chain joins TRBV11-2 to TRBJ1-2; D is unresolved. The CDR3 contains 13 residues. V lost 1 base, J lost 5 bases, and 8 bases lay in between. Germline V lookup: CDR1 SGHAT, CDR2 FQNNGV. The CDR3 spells CASSLVAEYGYTF. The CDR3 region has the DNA TGTGCCAGCAGCTTAGTTGCCGAGTATGGCTACACCTTC.